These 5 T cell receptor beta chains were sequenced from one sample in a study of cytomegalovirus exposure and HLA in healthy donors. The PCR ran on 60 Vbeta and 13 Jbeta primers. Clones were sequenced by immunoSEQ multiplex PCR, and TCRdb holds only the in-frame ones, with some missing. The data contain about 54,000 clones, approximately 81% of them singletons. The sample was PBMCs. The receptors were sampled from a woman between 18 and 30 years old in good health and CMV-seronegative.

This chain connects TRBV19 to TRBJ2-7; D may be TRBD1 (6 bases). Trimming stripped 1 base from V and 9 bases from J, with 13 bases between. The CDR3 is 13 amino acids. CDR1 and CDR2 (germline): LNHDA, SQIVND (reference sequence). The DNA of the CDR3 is TGTGCCAGTAGTATAGGGAGGACAGAACCGCAGTACTTC. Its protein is CASSIGRTEPQYF.

CDR3 protein: CASSGGRYEQYF. In DNA form, the CDR3 reads TGTGCCAGCTCGGGGGGCCGGTACGAGCAGTACTTC. V gene TRBV6-6 combines with J gene TRBJ2-7, with D possibly being TRBD2 (7 bases). Germline lookup yields CDR1 MNHNY and CDR2 SVGAGI (reference sequence). The V end was cut by 8 bases, the J end by 4 bases, with 12 bases between. The CDR3 runs to 12 residues.

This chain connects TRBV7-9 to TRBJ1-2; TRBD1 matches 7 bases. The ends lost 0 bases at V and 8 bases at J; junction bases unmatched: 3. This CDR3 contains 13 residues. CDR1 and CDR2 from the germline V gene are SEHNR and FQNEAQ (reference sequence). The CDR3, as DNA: TGTGCCAGCAGCTTAGCACAGGGGAGCGGCTACACCTTC. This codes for CASSLAQGSGYTF.

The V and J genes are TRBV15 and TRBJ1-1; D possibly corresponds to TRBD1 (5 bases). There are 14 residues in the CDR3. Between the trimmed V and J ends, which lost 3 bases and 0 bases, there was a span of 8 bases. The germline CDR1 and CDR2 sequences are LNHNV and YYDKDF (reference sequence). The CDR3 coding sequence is TGTGCCACCAGCAGTAACAGGCTGAACACTGAAGCTTTCTTT. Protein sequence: CATSSNRLNTEAFF.

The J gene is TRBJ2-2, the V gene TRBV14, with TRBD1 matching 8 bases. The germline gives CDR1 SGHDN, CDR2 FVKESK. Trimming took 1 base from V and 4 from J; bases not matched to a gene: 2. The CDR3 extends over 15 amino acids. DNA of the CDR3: TGTGCCAGCAGCCAAGGACAGGGGACCACCGGGGAGCTGTTTTTT. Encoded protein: CASSQGQGTTGELFF. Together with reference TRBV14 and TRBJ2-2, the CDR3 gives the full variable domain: EAGVTQFPSHSVIEKGQTVTLRCDPISGHDNLYWYRRVMGKEIKFLLHFVKESKQDESGMPNNRFLAERTGGTYSTLKVQPAELEDSGVYFCASSQGQGTTGELFFGEGSRLTVL.